Listed below are T cell receptor beta chains from one sample, sequenced in a study of cytomegalovirus exposure and HLA in healthy donors. Sequencing used immunoSEQ multiplex PCR; TCRdb keeps in-frame clones, though not all of them. The top ten hold about 7.2% of the sample, which has some 200,000 clones, about 89% seen once. The sequenced sample consisted of PBMCs. The receptors shown here come from a man aged 25 to 45 in good health and CMV-seropositive. CDR3s include the opening cysteine and the closing phenylalanine or tryptophan. Each record gives: J gene, D gene, clone size, V gene, CDR3 DNA, CDR3 protein. D genes are given only for firm matches. Expanded clones get a size class; other rows say once, few or many, or leave the size out.

>TRBJ2-7|.|few|TRBV6-5
TGTGCCAGCAGGGCAACATGGTCGCGGTACGAGCAGTACTTC
CASRATWSRYEQYF
>TRBJ2-7|TRBD2|once|TRBV4-1
TGCGCCAGCAGCCAAGACTCACTCCTAGCGGGGGACGACGAGCAGTACTTC
CASSQDSLLAGDDEQYF
>TRBJ1-5|.|.|TRBV9
TGTGCCAGCAGCGTCTCCGGGAACAATCAGCCCCAGCATTTT
CASSVSGNNQPQHF
>TRBJ1-1|.|many|TRBV7-3
TGTGCCAGCAGCCTAATCCCCCAGGGGCCCTTGGCTGAAGCTTTCTTT
CASSLIPQGPLAEAFF
>TRBJ2-1|TRBD2|.|TRBV2
TGTGCCAGCAGTGCCTCCGGACTAGCGACAACTCTCTACAATGAGCAGTTCTTC
CASSASGLATTLYNEQFF
>TRBJ2-4|.|.|TRBV7-8
TGTGCCAGCAGCTTAGGGTGGAGGGAAGGAGCCTCGAAAAACATTCAGTACTTC
CASSLGWREGASKNIQYF
>TRBJ2-1|.|.|TRBV13
TGTGCCACCAGTCTAGGGGGGTTCAATGAGCAGTTCTTC
CATSLGGFNEQFF
>TRBJ1-1|.|.|TRBV10-1
TGCGCCAGCGAACAGGCTTTGAACACTGAAGCTTTCTTT
CASEQALNTEAFF
>TRBJ1-2|.|.|TRBV6-5
TGTGCCAGCAGCTACGGTCCTCCGTATGGCTACACCTTC
CASSYGPPYGYTF
>TRBJ2-3|TRBD2|.|TRBV7-2
TGTGCCAGCAGCTTGGGACTAGCGAAAGATACGCAGTATTTT
CASSLGLAKDTQYF
>TRBJ2-7|.|.|TRBV11-2
TGTGCCAGCAGCACCCCAAAGTCCCACGAGCAGTACTTC
CASSTPKSHEQYF
>TRBJ2-6|.|.|TRBV27
TGTGCCAGCAGTCCCTACATCTCTGGGGCCAACGTCCTGACTTTC
CASSPYISGANVLTF
>TRBJ2-1|.|large|TRBV4-2
TGTGCCAGTGATGAGGGTGGGGGGGCAAATGAGCAGTTCTTC
CASDEGGGANEQFF
>TRBJ2-4|.|.|TRBV29-1
TGCAGCGTAGCGCCTGAGGGAAACATTCAGTACTTC
CSVAPEGNIQYF
>TRBJ2-5|.|few|TRBV5-1
TGCGCCAGCAGCCACCAAGAGACCCAGTACTTC
CASSHQETQYF
>TRBJ1-4|TRBD1|.|TRBV2
TGTGCCAGCATGGGGACAGCCCGAACTAATGAAAAACTGTTTTTT
CASMGTARTNEKLFF
>TRBJ1-1|.|.|TRBV28
TGTGCCAGCAGTTTATGGGCAGGGGAGAACACTGAAGCTTTCTTT
CASSLWAGENTEAFF
>TRBJ2-1|.|.|TRBV5-4
TGTGCCAGCAGCTCGGATGTGGTACGAACTTACAATGAGCAGTTCTTC
CASSSDVVRTYNEQFF
>TRBJ2-1|.|once|TRBV6-1
TGTGCCAGCAGAGAAATTGGGCACAATGAGCAGTTCTTC
CASREIGHNEQFF
>TRBJ1-5|TRBD1|few|TRBV6-5
TGTGCCAGCAGCACGGACAGGGGGAAGTATCAGCCCCAGCATTTT
CASSTDRGKYQPQHF
>TRBJ1-5|.|.|TRBV4-1
TGCGCCAGCAGCCAAGCCCGACGCACTATGAATCAGCCCCAGCATTTT
CASSQARRTMNQPQHF
>TRBJ2-7|.|.|TRBV6-4
TGTGCCAGCAGTGACTCGCCCACCGGGCCGAAAGGATCCTACGAGCAGTACTTC
CASSDSPTGPKGSYEQYF
>TRBJ1-4|.|.|TRBV19
TGTGCCAGTAGTATCCGGCACCCTAATGAAAAACTGTTTTTT
CASSIRHPNEKLFF
>TRBJ2-1|TRBD1|.|TRBV5-6
TGTGCCAGCAGCCCCGACAGGGCCGATGAGCAGTTCTTC
CASSPDRADEQFF
>TRBJ1-4|TRBD1|once|TRBV19
TGTGCCAGTAGCCCCGGGACAGGGGATGAAAAACTGTTTTTT
CASSPGTGDEKLFF
>TRBJ2-1|.|.|TRBV9
TGTGCCAGCAGCCCCGACAGTTACAATGAGCAGTTCTTC
CASSPDSYNEQFF
>TRBJ1-2|.|.|TRBV30
TGTGCCTGGAGTGTTACCTATGGCTACACCTTC
CAWSVTYGYTF
>TRBJ1-5|TRBD1|.|TRBV19
TGTGCCAGTAGTTACCTACGGGACAGGGTTTTCCCCCAGCATTTT
CASSYLRDRVFPQHF
>TRBJ1-2|TRBD1|.|TRBV5-1
TGCGCCAGCAGCTTGGGGGGACAGGGAGGAACGGGCTACACCTTC
CASSLGGQGGTGYTF
>TRBJ1-1|.|.|TRBV27
TGTGCCAGCAGTTTTGCAGGATCGAACACTGAAGCTTTCTTT
CASSFAGSNTEAFF
>TRBJ2-7|.|few|TRBV29-1
TGCAGCGTTGAAGTCGGCAGGGATGGTCTCTACGAGCAGTACTTC
CSVEVGRDGLYEQYF
>TRBJ2-1|.|.|TRBV28
TGTGCCAGCAGTCGACGCACCTGGGACTCGGCCTTGTTCTTC
CASSRRTWDSALFF
>TRBJ1-4|.|once|TRBV7-9
TGTGCCAGCAGCTTACCCATGAGTGGGGCCGGTGAAAAACTGTTTTTT
CASSLPMSGAGEKLFF
>TRBJ1-5|.|.|TRBV5-3
TGTGCCAGAAGCTTGAGGTCCGGTCAGCCCCAGCATTTT
CARSLRSGQPQHF
>TRBJ1-2|TRBD1|few|TRBV9
TGTGCCAGCAGCGCCTGGGACAGGGGACCCGGACCGGGCGGCTACACCTTC
CASSAWDRGPGPGGYTF
>TRBJ1-5|.|.|TRBV5-5
TGTGCCAGCAGCCCAGGTCTGAATCAGCCCCAGCATTTT
CASSPGLNQPQHF
>TRBJ1-1|.|once|TRBV2
TGTGCCAGCAGTGAAGAGGCAGGGGTGAACACTGAAGCTTTCTTT
CASSEEAGVNTEAFF
>TRBJ1-2|.|.|TRBV5-1
TGCGCCAGCAGCTTGGGGGGGACGGCGAGTAACTATGGCTACACCTTC
CASSLGGTASNYGYTF
>TRBJ2-1|TRBD1|.|TRBV19
TGTGCCAGTAGATCCGACAGGGGACCTTCCTACAATGAGCAGTTCTTC
CASRSDRGPSYNEQFF
>TRBJ1-6|.|.|TRBV5-1
TGCGCCAGCAGCTTGGGCGGACAGAACTATAATTCACCCCTCCACTTT
CASSLGGQNYNSPLHF
>TRBJ1-4|TRBD1|.|TRBV5-1
TGCGCCAGCAGCTCGACAGGGAATAATGAAAAACTGTTTTTT
CASSSTGNNEKLFF
>TRBJ2-5|.|.|TRBV11-2
TGTGCCAGCAGCTTAGATGGGAAGCTCCAAGAGACCCAGTACTTC
CASSLDGKLQETQYF
>TRBJ1-2|.|few|TRBV7-8
TGTGCCAGCAGCTTCGGGGGGCGGAACTATGGCTACACCTTC
CASSFGGRNYGYTF
>TRBJ1-1|.|.|TRBV28
TGTGCCAGCACCCCCGTCGGCAGGAACACTGAAGCTTTCTTT
CASTPVGRNTEAFF
>TRBJ2-2|.|.|TRBV4-1
TGCGCCAGCAGCCAAGTTCTCGGGGCGGGGTTTATCGGGGAGCTGTTTTTT
CASSQVLGAGFIGELFF
>TRBJ2-5|.|.|TRBV9
TGTGCCAGCAGCGTCTACCTTGGGGGGCTCCAAGAGACCCAGTACTTC
CASSVYLGGLQETQYF
>TRBJ1-1|TRBD1|few|TRBV6-5
TGTGCCAGCAGTAACAGGGGAGGGACTGAAGCTTTCTTT
CASSNRGGTEAFF
>TRBJ2-1|TRBD1|few|TRBV6-5
TGTGCCAGCAGTTACGACAGGGGAAATGAGCAGTTCTTC
CASSYDRGNEQFF
>TRBJ1-2|.|.|TRBV19
TGTGCCAGTAACGCCCTCGGGCAGGCGGACTATGGCTACACCTTC
CASNALGQADYGYTF
>TRBJ2-4|.|.|TRBV7-2
TGTGCCAGCAGCTTAGCGCCGGGCCTAGCCAAAAACATTCAGTACTTC
CASSLAPGLAKNIQYF
>TRBJ2-5|.|.|TRBV11-1
TGTGCCAGCAGTCCCGGGGGACAGACCCAAGAGACCCAGTACTTC
CASSPGGQTQETQYF